The entry below gives a single TCR beta chain sequence along with its context. The protocol was immunoSEQ multiplex PCR, while the TCRdb copy is restricted to in-frame clones and leaves out a portion. The table lists approximately 150,000 clones, roughly 89% of them singletons, with around 4.9% in the top ten. These data are taken from a study of control samples from healthy donors and cancer patients. V trimming: 5 bases; J trimming: 4 bases; junction bases outside the gene matches: 3. The CDR3 loop spans 15 amino acids. Germline V gene sequence: CDR1 LNHDA, CDR2 SQIVND (reference sequence). This chain uses TRBV19 with TRBJ2-5, with 14 bases fitting TRBD2. The sequencing sample was made of blood. This clonotype originated in a man aged 30 to 39 in good health. The CDR3: CASSGTSGRAETQYF. Written as DNA, the CDR3 is TGTGCCAGTAGTGGGACTAGCGGGAGAGCAGAGACCCAGTACTTC.